These 12 T cell receptor beta chains originate from one sample sequenced in a study of shared clonotypes between healthy human individuals. Only in-frame clones appear in the TCRdb table, and some are missing; sequencing was by immunoSEQ multiplex PCR. The sample shows approximately 320,000 clones, approximately 79% of them seen only once. Material for sequencing was memory CD4+ T cells sorted from blood. Subset indicated: CD45RA-negative fraction. The receptors were sampled from a man aged 25-45 years in good health.

This clone has a handful of counts. The chain links TRBV6-6 to TRBJ2-1, with no clear D. Trimming cost V 4 bases and J 9 bases, with 10 bases left between them. CDR3 size: 12 residues. The germline V gene encodes CDR1 MNHNY and CDR2 SVGAGI (reference sequence). CDR3 coding DNA: TGTGCCAGCAGTTTCAGCGCTAGTGAGCAGTTCTTC. This sequence encodes CASSFSASEQFF.

V is TRBV19 and J is TRBJ1-3; 7 bases are shared with TRBD1. Trimming removed 5 bases from V and 0 bases from J; junction bases left unmatched: 7. Per the germline V gene, CDR1 is LNHDA and CDR2 is SQIVND (reference sequence). The CDR3 is made up of 16 amino acids. The chain's CDR3 is CASSFHRGPSGNTIYF. CDR3 DNA sequence: TGTGCCAGTAGTTTCCACAGGGGACCCTCTGGAAACACCATATATTTT.

This rearrangement joins TRBV5-1 to TRBJ2-1; no firm D call. Germline CDR1 SGHRS, CDR2 YFSETQ. The CDR3 covers 18 residues. V lost 1 base and J 0 bases, leaving 17 bases between the germline ends. The DNA of the CDR3 is TGCGCCAGCAGCTTGTTAGGTCGGGTAGTCAGCTCCTACAATGAGCAGTTCTTC. As protein: CASSLLGRVVSSYNEQFF.

V usage is TRBV12-5 and J usage is TRBJ2-7; maybe TRBD1 (6 bases). With 1 base removed from V and 3 bases from J, the gap between germline ends came to 10 bases. This CDR3 spans 14 amino acids. Germline loops: CDR1 LGHNT, CDR2 FRNRAP. This CDR3 is CASGLDRVHYEQYF. In DNA, the CDR3 is TGTGCTAGTGGTTTGGACAGGGTTCACTACGAGCAGTACTTC.

V and J are TRBV10-1 and TRBJ1-5, with TRBD1 as a possible D gene (5 bases). V was trimmed by 4 bases and J by 6 bases, leaving 10 bases between them. The CDR3 has 13 residues. The V gene's germline CDR1 is WNHNN and CDR2 SYGVQD (reference sequence). CDR3 sequence reads: CASSGYGTQPQHF. The CDR3 DNA reads as TGCGCCAGCAGTGGGTATGGGACTCAGCCCCAGCATTTT.

CDR3 loop: CASSPVQGALTNEKLFF. In DNA, the CDR3 is TGTGCCAGCTCACCGGTGCAGGGGGCTTTGACTAATGAAAAACTGTTTTTT. The J gene is TRBJ1-4, the V gene TRBV18; TRBD1 matches at 8 bases. The CDR3 sequence is 17 residues long. V lost 3 bases and J lost 2; bases outside the gene matches: 8. Per the germline V gene, CDR1 is KGHSH and CDR2 is LQKENI. Based on the CDR3 plus reference TRBV18 and TRBJ1-4, the full variable domain is NAGVMQNPRHLVRRRGQEARLRCSPMKGHSHVYWYRQLPEEGLKFMVYLQKENIIDESGMPKERFSAEFPKEGPSILRIQQVVRGDSAAYFCASSPVQGALTNEKLFFGSGTQLSVL.

The J gene is TRBJ2-1, the V gene TRBV19, with TRBD2 matching 10 bases. Germline V gives CDR1 LNHDA, CDR2 SQIVND (reference sequence). This CDR3 contains 15 residues. J lost 6 bases, V lost 7 bases, and 9 bases had no gene match. CDR3 sequence: CASNIRASGSNEQFF. The CDR3 region has the DNA TGTGCCAGTAATATTCGGGCTAGCGGGAGCAATGAGCAGTTCTTC. The variable domain in full, completed from reference TRBV19 and TRBJ2-1, reads DGGITQSPKYLFRKEGQNVTLSCEQNLNHDAMYWYRQDPGQGLRLIYYSQIVNDFQKGDIAEGYSVSREKKESFPLTVTSAQKNPTAFYLCASNIRASGSNEQFFGPGTRLTVL.

V usage is TRBV5-1 and J usage is TRBJ2-7, with TRBD1 as a possible D gene (6 bases). This CDR3 region has 15 residues. The germline V gene encodes CDR1 SGHRS and CDR2 YFSETQ. Trimming took 0 bases from V and 3 from J, leaving 13 bases between them. The CDR3 bases are TGCGCCAGCAGCTTGGGGACAGACTCGGGCTACGAGCAGTACTTC. This sequence encodes CASSLGTDSGYEQYF.

This clone was seen a handful of times. This chain joins TRBV10-1 and TRBJ2-1; possibly TRBD2 for D (5 bases). Deletions cut 2 bases from V and 8 bases from J, with 10 bases between. Looked up from germline, CDR1 is WNHNN and CDR2 is SYGVQD (reference sequence). The CDR3 is made up of 13 amino acids. Here the CDR3 reads CASSEGGRDEQFF. The CDR3 DNA is TGCGCCAGCAGTGAGGGAGGACGGGATGAGCAGTTCTTC.

This clone appeared a single time. The genes are TRBV21-1 and TRBJ1-1. TRBV21-1 constitutes a pseudogene. The CDR3 has 15 amino acids. The CDR3 here is CASSKGEGLDTEAFF. The CDR3 DNA reads as TGTGCCAGCAGCAAAGGGGAAGGACTAGACACTGAAGCTTTCTTT.

The chain carries TRBV7-3 and TRBJ2-1; 9 bases line up with TRBD2. The J segment lost 11 bases and the V segment lost 4 bases, leaving 9 bases of the junction unmatched. Looked up from germline, CDR1 is SGHTA and CDR2 is FQGTGA. The CDR3 extends over 14 amino acids. CDR3 DNA sequence: TGTGCCAGCAGCTCGGGACTAGCTGCAGGCAAGCAGTTCTTC. It translates to CASSSGLAAGKQFF.

This clone was seen at least ten times. V usage is TRBV28 and J usage is TRBJ2-7; a possible D gene is TRBD2 (7 bases). Germline V gene data show CDR1 as MDHEN and CDR2 as SYDVKM. This CDR3 contains 14 residues. V was trimmed by 7 bases and J by 6 bases, leaving 19 bases between them. CDR3 nucleotides: TGTGCCAGCACCCCGGGGGGCACCCTCGGCGAGCAGTACTTC. This codes for CASTPGGTLGEQYF.